This paragraph reports one T cell receptor beta chain. Its cognate antigen is unknown. The PCR employed 60 Vbeta primers together with 13 Jbeta primers. Data came from immunoSEQ multiplex PCR; TCRdb stores just in-frame clones and leaves some out. The table includes about 150,000 clones, 70% to 80% detected once. Germline V lookup: CDR1 SGHRS, CDR2 YFSETQ. CDR3 length equals 14 residues. The ends were cut back, 5 bases at V and 7 bases at J, with 16 bases in the middle. The sample is drawn from a study of cytomegalovirus exposure and HLA in healthy donors. Study overall: Researchers found that about four fifths of over 350 genotyped donors fell within the Caucasian-associated ancestry cluster. Study conclusions and caveats: V- and J-gene trimming in TCR beta was tied to a missense DCLRE1C variant by an analysis performed later. Within an earlier analysis, most TCR beta V segments proved productive either about 87% or about 30% of the time. CMV serostatus was the sole immune exposure data available.

The sample consisted of PBMCs. This TCR was recovered from a man between 40 and 49 years old in good health and CMV-seropositive. This chain connects TRBV5-1 to TRBJ1-3; D unclear. This CDR3 reads CASRKEYAANTIYF. The CDR3, as DNA: TGCGCCAGCAGAAAGGAATACGCAGCGAACACCATATATTTT.